This TCR beta chain emerged from a study of blood T cell repertoires in COVID-19 (dated by TCRdb to 2020 to 2021). For the study in its entirety: Samples from collaborators originated in the United States, Italy and Spain and spanned both the acute and convalescent phases of COVID-19. The prospective study material was composed of cDNA or gDNA derived from T cells, B-cell-depleted T cells, or PBMCs. Deeply sampled blood TCRbeta repertoires from subjects exposed to, actively infected with, or recovered from COVID-19 were included in the dataset. The repertoires were released in a freely available public database meant as a resource for research on the immune response to SARS-CoV-2. Samples came from the ongoing ImmuneRACE study (first 160 participants) plus 1,254 subjects from 6 global collaborators. The sample metadata nearly always contained a de-identified subject ID, COVID-19 status, age in years and sex. HLA class I and class II types, where available, came from metadata supplied by the sample provider rather than from assay-based typing. Overall results and qualifications from the work: Clinical and demographic metadata were provided uncurated, with the amount varying by source and participant.

V and J are truncated by 3 bases and 9 bases respectively, leaving an intervening sequence of 16 bases. CDR1 and CDR2 are read off the germline V gene as SGHTA and FQGTGA. Taken from cysteine to phenylalanine, the CDR3 has 14 residues. Of all the DNA, just the CDR3 is kept, 42 bases in frame from base 1. Participants in the prospective study were aged roughly 18 to 90 years, lived in 20 to 30 United States geographic areas, and enrolled through a virtual design. In the prospective study, participants were assigned to cohorts based on the clinical history participants reported in a screening survey and a study questionnaire. For ImmuneRACE Cohort 3, a participant was defined as recovered based on two consecutive negative NP/OP PCR tests, clearance by a healthcare professional, or resolution of symptoms. Each participant in the prospective study had whole blood, serum and a nasopharyngeal or oropharyngeal swab collected by mobile phlebotomists. Additional blood draws and questionnaires over an approximately 2-month period could optionally be provided by prospective study participants. Blood samples from the prospective study were shipped frozen or at room temperature prior to DNA extraction.

With regard to this clone: Its antigen target is currently unknown. Qualities for individual bases were not recorded, and no much larger clone is one base off.

The immunoSEQ Assay, a bias-controlled multiplex PCR, was used to amplify TCRbeta CDR3 regions from genomic DNA. As for how the authors treated the data: Nucleated cell counts per sample were estimated from amplification of reference gene primers within the assay. To quantify the absolute abundance of each unique TCRbeta CDR3 rearrangement, sequence reads were collapsed and filtered. For each sample, productive Simpson clonality was calculated as the square root of Simpson's diversity index over productive rearrangements. Here the immuneACCESS table is served through TCRdb, limited to in-frame sequences with V and J called. Missing clones are a known gap in these copies; in checked studies unresolved V genes cover under half, and the rest lacks a known reason. The V and J calls and clone size come from that table; D and trimming were worked out from the DNA. The table for this sample lists fewer than 400,000 clones; roughly 90% of them were counted only once. The leading ten clones occupy 8.9% of the sample.

Sample: PBMCs or T cells enriched from blood (not recorded which). This TCR came from a woman aged 18 to 35 who had recovered from COVID-19. Rearrangement joined TRBV7-3 to TRBJ2-3; a weak D assignment points to TRBD2 (7 bases agree). The CDR3 in this case is CASSFRGAFETQYF. The nucleotide sequence reads as follows: TGTGCCAGCAGCTTCCGGGGGGCGTTTGAAACGCAGTATTTT.